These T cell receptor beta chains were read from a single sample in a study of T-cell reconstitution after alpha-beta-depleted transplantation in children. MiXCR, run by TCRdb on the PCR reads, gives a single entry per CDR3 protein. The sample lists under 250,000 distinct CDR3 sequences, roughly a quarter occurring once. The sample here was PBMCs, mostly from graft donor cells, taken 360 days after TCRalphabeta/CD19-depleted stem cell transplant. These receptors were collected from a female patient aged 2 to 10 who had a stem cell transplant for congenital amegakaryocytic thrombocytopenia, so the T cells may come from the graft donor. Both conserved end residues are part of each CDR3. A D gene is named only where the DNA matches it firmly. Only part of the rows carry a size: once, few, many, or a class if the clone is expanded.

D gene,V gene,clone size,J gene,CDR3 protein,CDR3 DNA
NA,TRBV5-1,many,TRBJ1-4,CASSLTGWATNEKLFF,TGCGCCAGCAGCTTGACAGGTTGGGCAACTAATGAAAAACTGTTTTTT
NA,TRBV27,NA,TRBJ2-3,CASASGQFPDTQYF,TGTGCCAGCGCCTCGGGGCAGTTCCCGGATACGCAGTATTTT
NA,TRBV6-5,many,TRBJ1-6,CASGYRFNSPLHF,TGTGCCAGCGGGTACCGTTTTAATTCACCCCTCCACTTT
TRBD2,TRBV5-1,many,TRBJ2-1,CASSIAGGIYNEQFF,TGCGCCAGCAGCATAGCGGGGGGAATCTACAATGAGCAGTTCTTC
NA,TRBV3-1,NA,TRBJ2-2,CASSQASRSTGELFF,TGTGCCAGCAGCCAAGCTTCCCGCAGTACCGGGGAGCTGTTTTTT
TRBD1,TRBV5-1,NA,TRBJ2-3,CASSPGTGTDTQYF,TGCGCCAGCAGCCCAGGGACAGGCACAGATACGCAGTATTTT
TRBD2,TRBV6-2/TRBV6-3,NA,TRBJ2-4,CASSQREVAKNIQYF,TGTGCCAGCAGCCAGCGGGAGGTAGCCAAAAACATTCAGTACTTC
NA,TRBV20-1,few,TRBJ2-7,CSARPFGGGYEQYF,TGCAGTGCTAGACCTTTCGGAGGGGGATACGAGCAGTACTTC
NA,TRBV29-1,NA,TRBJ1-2,CSVESEGPYGYTF,TGCAGCGTTGAATCGGAGGGCCCCTATGGCTACACCTTC
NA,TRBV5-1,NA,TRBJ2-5,CASSLYRDSQETQYF,TGCGCCAGCAGCCTGTACCGGGACTCACAAGAGACCCAGTACTTC